The 17 T cell receptor beta chains given below trace back to one sample, sequenced in a study of Ad26.COV2.S vaccination and SARS-CoV-2 variants (dated by TCRdb to the early 2020s). The sample's treatment or condition label, in plain terms: some 20 received Ad26.COV2.S at low or high dose, single or two shots; about 5 received placebo; per-sample allocation not given. For vaccine and placebo recipients, repertoires were sequenced using samples collected on day 63 after the first injection. The library was prepared using the immunoSEQ multiplex PCR assay. TCRdb mirrors the immuneACCESS table, restricted to in-frame sequences. Some clones are absent from its copies; in checked studies, under half trace to an unresolved V gene, and the reason for the others is unknown. This sample holds about 320,000 clones; about 85% were observed only once. The top ten hold 2% to 2.5% of the sample. Specimen: peripheral blood, collected in a trial of Ad26.COV2.S vaccine versus placebo. These receptors came from a person aged 18 to 65 who received the Ad26.COV2.S COVID-19 vaccine or a placebo.

The chain is built from TRBV5-4 and TRBJ1-1, with D uncertain. The CDR3 loop spans 13 amino acids. The V end was cut by 0 bases, the J end by 3 bases, with 6 bases between. Germline CDR1 is SGHNT and CDR2 is YYREEE (reference sequence). The CDR3 nucleotides read TGTGCCAGCAGCTTGGTCACAGACACTGAAGCTTTCTTT. This sequence encodes CASSLVTDTEAFF.

This chain links TRBV4-2 with TRBJ1-1, with TRBD1 as a possible D gene (6 bases). CDR1 and CDR2 (germline): LGHNA, YNFKEQ. Trimming removed 2 bases from V and 3 bases from J, with 16 bases in between. CDR3 length: 16 amino acids. The CDR3 coding sequence is TGTGCCAGCAGCCAATTTGATTCCAGGGGTTACACTGAAGCTTTCTTT. Its translation: CASSQFDSRGYTEAFF.

The chain employs TRBV24-1 and TRBJ2-5, with 14 nucleotides matching TRBD2. Trimming took 10 bases from V and 4 from J; bases not matched to a gene: 1. The CDR3 runs 13 residues. From germline, CDR1 is KGHDR and CDR2 SFDVKD. CDR3 DNA sequence: TGTGCCACGGGACTAGCGGGGGCAGAGACCCAGTACTTC. Residues: CATGLAGAETQYF.

The chain carries TRBV5-1 and TRBJ1-5; 7 bases fit TRBD1. Germline V gene data show CDR1 as SGHRS and CDR2 as YFSETQ. The trim removed 2 bases at V and 4 bases at J, leaving 6 bases unmatched. There are 15 residues in the CDR3. CDR3 region: CASSFTGDRNQPQHF. CDR3 sequence (DNA): TGCGCCAGCAGCTTTACCGGGGACAGAAATCAGCCCCAGCATTTT.

This clone was seen only once. The J gene is TRBJ2-5, the V gene TRBV21-1; TRBD2 is taken as the D call from the table, unchecked against the DNA. TRBV21-1 counts as a pseudogene. The CDR3 is 14 residues long. The CDR3 loop is CASSKVPGVETQYF. In nucleotides, the CDR3 is TGTGCCAGCAGCAAAGTCCCCGGGGTTGAGACCCAGTACTTC.

The chain couples TRBV7-9 to TRBJ2-6; the D gene could be TRBD1 or TRBD2 (5 bases each). V gave up 5 bases and J gave up 4 bases, with 12 bases separating them. CDR1 is SEHNR, CDR2 FQNEAQ, per germline (reference sequence). The CDR3 has 15 residues. The CDR3 DNA follows: TGTGCCAGCAGCCTGGGGGTGGCAGGGGCCAACGTCCTGACTTTC. It specifies CASSLGVAGANVLTF. The variable domain in full, with the rest retrieved from reference TRBV7-9 and TRBJ2-6, is DTGVSQNPRHKITKRGQNVTFRCDPISEHNRLYWYRQTLGQGPEFLTYFQNEAQLEKSRLLSDRFSAERPKGSFSTLEIQRTEQGDSAMYLCASSLGVAGANVLTFGAGSRLTVL.

The rearrangement uses TRBV15 and TRBJ1-6; D perhaps matches TRBD1 (6 bases). CDR1 and CDR2 (germline): LNHNV, YYDKDF (reference sequence). Trimming stripped 0 bases from V and 8 bases from J, with 11 bases between. The CDR3 totals 15 residues. CDR3 DNA: TGTGCCACCAGCAGAGAACGGGACACACATTCACCCCTCCACTTT. Its translation is CATSRERDTHSPLHF.

The rearrangement joins TRBV2 to TRBJ1-4; D is unresolved. Trimming removed 3 bases at V and 8 bases at J, with 13 bases between. This CDR3 region has 14 residues. CDR1 is SNHLY and CDR2 is FYNNEI in the germline V gene. The CDR3 DNA follows: TGTGCCAGCAGTGAGGCCGGGTATCGGGAAAAACTGTTTTTT. Translated, it gives CASSEAGYREKLFF.

CDR3 residues: CASSSGLMNTEAFF. CDR3 DNA: TGTGCCAGCAGCTCGGGGTTGATGAACACTGAAGCTTTCTTT. The chain recombines TRBV5-5 with TRBJ1-1; D unresolved. The length of the CDR3 is 14 residues. V was cut by 3 bases and J by 0 bases, with 9 bases left in between. Germline V gene lookup returns CDR1 SGHKS and CDR2 YYEKEE (reference sequence).

The DNA of the CDR3 is TGTGCCAGCAGCTCATTGACAGGGGGGACCGATTCACCCCTCCACTTT. It translates to CASSSLTGGTDSPLHF. This rearrangement joins TRBV5-5 to TRBJ1-6, with 9 bases matching TRBD1. J gave up 8 bases and V 3 bases, and 9 bases lay outside the gene matches. CDR1 is SGHKS, CDR2 YYEKEE, per germline (reference sequence). This CDR3 comprises 16 residues.

The chain couples TRBV7-8 to TRBJ2-7, with TRBD1 matching 7 bases. V lost 5 bases, J lost 6 bases, and 7 bases stayed unmatched. The germline CDR1 and CDR2 sequences are SGHVS and FQNEAQ. The CDR3 has 13 amino acids. The CDR3 loop is CASSQTGIGEQYF. CDR3 DNA: TGTGCCAGCAGCCAGACAGGGATCGGCGAGCAGTACTTC.

CDR3 loop: CASISRRLPGELFF. The CDR3 nucleotides read TGTGCCAGCATATCTAGAAGGTTGCCCGGGGAGCTGTTTTTT. The rearrangement links TRBV28 to TRBJ2-2; D uncertain. CDR3 length: 14 residues. V was pared by 7 bases and J by 6 bases, with 15 bases between. The germline gives CDR1 MDHEN, CDR2 SYDVKM.

As concerns this clone: The same CDR3 also results from other DNA sequences found in this sample. The chain has TRBV27 and TRBJ2-1; 11 bases line up with TRBD2. V was pared by 6 bases and J by 6 bases, with 7 bases of the junction left unmatched. Per the germline V gene, CDR1 is MNHEY and CDR2 is SMNVEV (reference sequence). This CDR3 region has 15 residues. The CDR3 bases are TGTGCCAGCAGCCGCACTAGCGGGGGTATCAATGAGCAGTTCTTC. This gives the protein CASSRTSGGINEQFF.

CDR3 in DNA: TGTGCCAGCAGCGCCCGGGGGGGCTGGAACACTGAAGCTTTCTTT. Protein sequence: CASSARGGWNTEAFF. This chain joins TRBV14 and TRBJ1-1, with TRBD1 as a possible D gene (6 bases). Germline V gene data show CDR1 as SGHDN and CDR2 as FVKESK. V lost 5 bases to trimming and J lost 1 base, with 14 bases between them. The CDR3 contains 15 residues.

The chain combines TRBV2 with TRBJ2-7; 7 bases are shared with TRBD2. The CDR3 extends over 13 amino acids. After removal of 7 bases from V and 3 bases from J, the junction contained 6 bases not matched to a gene. Germline CDR1 and CDR2: SNHLY and FYNNEI. This CDR3 reads CASNRGDGYEQYF. The DNA of the CDR3 is TGTGCCAGCAATCGGGGGGACGGCTACGAGCAGTACTTC.

This clone was picked up a small number of times. The CDR3 nucleotides are TGTGCCAGCAGCCAAAACAGGGGATCAAATCAGCCCCAGCATTTT. Protein: CASSQNRGSNQPQHF. The chain uses TRBV3-1 (or the pseudogene TRBV3-2) and TRBJ1-5, with 7 nucleotides matching TRBD1. The CDR3 is 15 residues long. Germline V gives CDR1 LGHDT, CDR2 YNNKEL (reference sequence). The V and J ends lost 2 bases and 4 bases, in that order; junction bases with no gene match: 5.

The gene calls are TRBV7-9 and TRBJ1-4; 12 bases map to TRBD1. Germline lookup yields CDR1 SEHNR and CDR2 FQNEAQ (reference sequence). The length of the CDR3 is 17 residues. V lost 6 bases to trimming and J lost 5 bases; unmatched junction nucleotides: 10. CDR3 DNA: TGTGCCAGCAGTCCTTCCCGGGACAGGGGGCCAAATGAAAAACTGTTTTTT. Amino acids: CASSPSRDRGPNEKLFF.